This record concerns one T cell receptor (beta chain) sequence. The data originate from a study of blood T cell repertoires in COVID-19. At the level of the study: PBMCs, B-cell-depleted T cells, or T cells provided the cDNA or gDNA that made up the material.

TCRdb keeps only in-frame clones here, not all; method: immunoSEQ multiplex PCR. The top ten hold 8.4% of the sample, which has some 170,000 clones, around 76% seen once. The length of the CDR3 is 15 residues. Germline V CDR1 and CDR2: MDHEN, SYDVKM. V was clipped by 4 bases and J by 5 bases; unmatched bases: 5. The chain combines TRBV28 with TRBJ2-2, with TRBD1 matching over 9 bases. The TCR comes from a woman between 65 and 79 years old with acute or convalescent COVID-19. Sequencing used peripheral blood. CDR3 in amino acids: CASSYPGQGTGELFF. DNA of the CDR3: TGTGCCAGCAGTTACCCGGGACAGGGTACCGGGGAGCTGTTTTTT.